This TCR beta chain is drawn from a study of CD8+CD57+ T cells in acquired aplastic anemia. Genomic DNA was employed as the template in profiling TCR beta VDJ and CDR3. Each CDR3 protein gets one entry after TCRdb re-called the reads with MiXCR. The sample has a few hundred thousand distinct CDR3 sequences, 55% to 70% seen once; the top ten hold approximately 4%. Sequenced: sorted CD4+, CD8+, or CD8+CD57+ T cells (not recorded which) from PBMCs. This sequence originates from a human donor in good health, serving as a control.

The CDR3 coding sequence is TGTGCCACCACCGGCGGGGGGGGGTATAATGAGCAGTTCTTC. Its translation is CATTGGGGYNEQFF. The chain recombines TRBV9 with TRBJ2-1, with TRBD2 matching 9 bases. Germline trimming cut 9 bases from V and 7 bases from J; bases unmatched to any gene: 11. CDR3 length: 14 amino acids. Germline lookup yields CDR1 SGDLS and CDR2 YYNGEE. Looking up the rest from reference TRBV9 and TRBJ2-1 gives the full variable domain: DSGVTQTPKHLITATGQRVTLRCSPRSGDLSVYWYQQSLDQGLQFLIQYYNGEERAKGNILERFSAQQFPDLHSELNLSSLELGDSALYFCATTGGGGYNEQFFGPGTRLTVL.